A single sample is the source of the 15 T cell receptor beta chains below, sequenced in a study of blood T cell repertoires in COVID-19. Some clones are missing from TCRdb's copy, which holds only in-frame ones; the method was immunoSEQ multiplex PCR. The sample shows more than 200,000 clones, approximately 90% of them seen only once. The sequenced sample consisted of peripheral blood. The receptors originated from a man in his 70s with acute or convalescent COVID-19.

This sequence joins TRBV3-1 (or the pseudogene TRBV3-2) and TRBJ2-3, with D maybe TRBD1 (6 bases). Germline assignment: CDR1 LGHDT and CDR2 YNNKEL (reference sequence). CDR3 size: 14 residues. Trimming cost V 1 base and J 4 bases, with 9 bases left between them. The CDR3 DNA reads TGTGCCAGCAGCCAAGCGTGGGGGCCAGATACGCAGTATTTT. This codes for CASSQAWGPDTQYF.

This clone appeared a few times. The CDR3 DNA is TGTGCCAGCAGTTTAAAACCTAGCGTTATCTACGAGCAGTACTTC. It encodes CASSLKPSVIYEQYF. The gene calls are TRBV27 and TRBJ2-7; TRBD2 might be the D (6 bases). The CDR3 runs to 15 residues. V was shortened by 2 bases and J by 3 bases, with 14 bases between the two germline ends. Germline V CDR1 and CDR2: MNHEY, SMNVEV (reference sequence).

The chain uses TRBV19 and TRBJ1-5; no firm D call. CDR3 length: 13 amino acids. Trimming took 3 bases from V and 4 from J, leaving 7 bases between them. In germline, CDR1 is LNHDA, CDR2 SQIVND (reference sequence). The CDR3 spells CASSIGGNQPQHF. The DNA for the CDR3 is TGTGCCAGTAGTATTGGCGGGAATCAGCCCCAGCATTTT.

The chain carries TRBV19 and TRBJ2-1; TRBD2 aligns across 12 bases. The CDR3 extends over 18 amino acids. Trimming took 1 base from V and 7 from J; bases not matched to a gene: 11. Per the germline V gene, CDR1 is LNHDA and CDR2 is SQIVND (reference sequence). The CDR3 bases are TGTGCCAGTAGTATAGCCCGTCTAGCACTAGCGGGAGGTAATGAGCAGTTCTTC. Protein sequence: CASSIARLALAGGNEQFF.

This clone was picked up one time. The CDR3 is CSVGTGISYEQYF. CDR3 nucleotide sequence: TGCAGCGTAGGGACAGGGATCTCCTACGAGCAGTACTTC. The chain links TRBV29-1 to TRBJ2-7; TRBD1 agrees at 9 bases. The V segment lost 6 bases and the J segment 0 bases; nucleotides outside the gene matches: 3. The CDR3 consists of 13 residues. CDR1 SQVTM and CDR2 ANQGSEA come from the germline V gene.

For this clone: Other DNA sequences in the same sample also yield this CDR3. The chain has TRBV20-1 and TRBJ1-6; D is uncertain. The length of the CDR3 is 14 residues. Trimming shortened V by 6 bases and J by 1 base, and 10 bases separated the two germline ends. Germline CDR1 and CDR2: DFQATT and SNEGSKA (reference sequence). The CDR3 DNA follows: TGCAGTGCGAGTATACTGTCCTATAATTCACCCCTCCACTTT. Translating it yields CSASILSYNSPLHF.

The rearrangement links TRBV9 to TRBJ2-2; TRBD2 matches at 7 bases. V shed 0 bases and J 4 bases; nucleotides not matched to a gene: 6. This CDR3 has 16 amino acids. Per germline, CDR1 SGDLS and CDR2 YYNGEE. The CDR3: CASSVAAGVSTGELFF. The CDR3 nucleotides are TGTGCCAGCAGCGTAGCGGCGGGAGTATCCACCGGGGAGCTGTTTTTT. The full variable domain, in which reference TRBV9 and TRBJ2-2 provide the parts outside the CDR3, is DSGVTQTPKHLITATGQRVTLRCSPRSGDLSVYWYQQSLDQGLQFLIQYYNGEERAKGNILERFSAQQFPDLHSELNLSSLELGDSALYFCASSVAAGVSTGELFFGEGSRLTVL.

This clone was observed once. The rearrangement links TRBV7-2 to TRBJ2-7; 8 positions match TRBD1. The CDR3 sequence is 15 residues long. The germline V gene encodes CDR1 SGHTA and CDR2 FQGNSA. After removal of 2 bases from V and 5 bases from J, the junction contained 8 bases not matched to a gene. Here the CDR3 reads CASSLRGQAPNEQYF. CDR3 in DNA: TGTGCCAGCAGCTTACGGGGACAGGCACCCAACGAGCAGTACTTC.

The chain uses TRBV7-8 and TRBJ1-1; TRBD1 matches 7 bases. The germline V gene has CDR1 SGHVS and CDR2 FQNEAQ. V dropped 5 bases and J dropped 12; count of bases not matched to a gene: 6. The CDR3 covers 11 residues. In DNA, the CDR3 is TGTGCCAGCAGCACCGACAGGGTATCTTTCTTT. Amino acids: CASSTDRVSFF.

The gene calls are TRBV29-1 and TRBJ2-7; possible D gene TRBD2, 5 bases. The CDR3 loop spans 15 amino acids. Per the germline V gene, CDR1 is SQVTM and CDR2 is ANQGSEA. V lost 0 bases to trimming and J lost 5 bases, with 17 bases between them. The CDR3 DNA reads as TGCAGCGTTGAAGAGGCCGAGGGTATGGCCCACGAGCAGTACTTC. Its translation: CSVEEAEGMAHEQYF.

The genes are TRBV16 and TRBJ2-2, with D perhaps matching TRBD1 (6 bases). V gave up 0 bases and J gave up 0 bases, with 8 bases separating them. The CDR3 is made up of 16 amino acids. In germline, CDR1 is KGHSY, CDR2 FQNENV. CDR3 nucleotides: TGTGCCAGCAGCCAATCGGGGGCATCGAACACCGGGGAGCTGTTTTTT. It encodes CASSQSGASNTGELFF.

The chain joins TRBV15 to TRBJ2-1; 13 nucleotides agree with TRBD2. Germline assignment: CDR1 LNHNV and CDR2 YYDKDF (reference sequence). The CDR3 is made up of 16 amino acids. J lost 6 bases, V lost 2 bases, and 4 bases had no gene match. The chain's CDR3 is CATSRSRTSGSNEQFF. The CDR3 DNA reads TGTGCCACCAGCAGATCCCGGACTAGCGGGAGCAATGAGCAGTTCTTC.

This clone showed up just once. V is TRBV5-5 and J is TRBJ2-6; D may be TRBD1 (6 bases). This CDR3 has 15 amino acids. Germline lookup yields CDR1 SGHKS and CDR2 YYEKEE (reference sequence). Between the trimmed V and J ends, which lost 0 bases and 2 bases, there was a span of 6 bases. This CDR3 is CASSLAGAGANVLTF. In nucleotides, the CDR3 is TGTGCCAGCAGCTTGGCAGGGGCTGGGGCCAACGTCCTGACTTTC.

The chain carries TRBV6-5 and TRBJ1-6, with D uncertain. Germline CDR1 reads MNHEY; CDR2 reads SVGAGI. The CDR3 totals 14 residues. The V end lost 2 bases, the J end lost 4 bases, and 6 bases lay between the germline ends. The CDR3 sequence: CASSYQQYNSPLHF. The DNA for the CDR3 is TGTGCCAGCAGTTACCAACAGTATAATTCACCCCTCCACTTT.

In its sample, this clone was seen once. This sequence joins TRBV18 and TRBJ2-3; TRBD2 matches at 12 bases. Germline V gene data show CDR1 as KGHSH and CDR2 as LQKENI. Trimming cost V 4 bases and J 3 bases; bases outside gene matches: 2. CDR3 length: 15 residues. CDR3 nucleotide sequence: TGTGCCAGCTCACAGACTAGCGGGAGTACAGATACGCAGTATTTT. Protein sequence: CASSQTSGSTDTQYF.